This record looks at one T cell receptor beta chain sequence and its context. Its antigen is undetermined. These data belong to a study of T-cell memory formation after mild COVID-19. Across the study: Clusters of TCRs were largely donor specific. Findings and caveats of the study: The main location of contracting CD4+ clones was CM and EM, and that of contracting CD8+ clones was EMRA. Some clones that responded turned up in pre-infection memory, which suggests that cross-reactive memory joined in. Still unconfirmed is whether the second-wave clones peaking on day 37 recognized SARS-CoV-2.

Germline CDR1 and CDR2: LGHDT and YNNKEL (reference sequence). The CDR3 extends over 18 amino acids. Trimming cost V 4 bases and J 0 bases; bases outside gene matches: 4. TCRdb re-called the 5' RACE reads through MiXCR, storing one row per CDR3 protein. The sample lists about 250,000 distinct CDR3 sequences, approximately 15% occurring once. The specimen was PBMCs or a T cell subset sorted from them (not recorded which). The chain couples TRBV3-1 to TRBJ2-6, with 12 positions matching TRBD2. This receptor was identified in an adult woman who had mild COVID-19 (a few samples of this study predate the infection). Cell type and time point are not known. The CDR3 nucleotides are TGTGCCAGCAGCCTGACTAGCGGGGGAAACTCTGGGGCCAACGTCCTGACTTTC. Its translation is CASSLTSGGNSGANVLTF.